Described below is a single T cell receptor (beta chain) sequence and its context. TCRdb re-called clones from the PCR reads using MiXCR. This sample has about 85,000 clones, with around 9.2% found just once. The length of the CDR3 is 14 residues. Deletions cut 4 bases from V and 0 bases from J, with 8 bases between. Germline lookup yields CDR1 SGDLS and CDR2 YYNGEE. Ahead of thyroid surgery, no patient had received treatment of any kind. The data derive from a study of metastatic and nonmetastatic thyroid tumors. This clonotype was sampled from a female donor with papillary thyroid cancer or a benign thyroid nodule (not recorded which). Some clones in this sample may be carry-over from other donors' samples. The chain couples TRBV9 to TRBJ2-1, with TRBD2 as a possible D gene (5 bases). Sequencing was carried out using blood. CDR3 region: CASSFTSSYNEQFF. Here the CDR3 DNA reads TGTGCCAGCAGCTTTACTAGCTCCTACAATGAGCAGTTCTTC.